These T cell receptor beta chains were read from a single sample in a study of shared clonotypes between healthy human individuals. Here immunoSEQ multiplex PCR was the method, and the copy in TCRdb shows in-frame clones only, minus some. The sample carries 400,000 to 500,000 clones, less than 80% recorded once. Input material: PBMCs. Source of these receptors: a woman aged 40-49 years in good health. Some clones in this sample may be carry-over from other donors' samples. The CDR3 runs from the conserved cysteine through the conserved F or W. The D gene is left open where the match is weak. Clone size, where shown, is once, few, many, or a class for clones that have expanded.

NA NA TRBJ2-2 TRBV19 CASSWWGTLNTGELFF TGTGCCAGTAGTTGGTGGGGGACATTGAACACCGGGGAGCTGTTTTTT
TRBD2 NA TRBJ2-1 TRBV5-4 CASSLGTNSYNEQFF TGTGCCAGCAGCCTCGGGACTAACTCCTACAATGAGCAGTTCTTC
TRBD1 NA TRBJ2-5 TRBV19 CASSIGQGQETQYF TGTGCCAGTAGTATCGGACAGGGCCAAGAGACCCAGTACTTC
NA NA TRBJ2-7 TRBV7-9 CASSHQGRDYEQYF TGTGCCAGCAGCCACCAGGGACGAGACTACGAGCAGTACTTC
NA NA TRBJ2-1 TRBV4-2 CASSQGQTRTDEQFF TGTGCCAGCAGCCAGGGTCAGACTAGGACTGATGAGCAGTTCTTC
NA NA TRBJ1-2 TRBV7-9 CASSLNGRMSYGYTF TGTGCCAGCAGCCTCAACGGGCGAATGTCCTATGGCTACACCTTC
TRBD1 NA TRBJ1-5 TRBV5-1 CASSFDGGGSGQPQHF TGCGCCAGCAGCTTTGATGGAGGGGGCTCGGGTCAGCCCCAGCATTTT
TRBD1 NA TRBJ1-2 TRBV5-1 CASSIGTGYGYTF TGCGCCAGCAGCATCGGGACAGGTTATGGCTACACCTTC
NA once TRBJ2-7 TRBV9 CASSVVPLGGLYEQYF TGTGCCAGCAGCGTAGTACCCCTAGGTGGGCTCTACGAGCAGTACTTC
NA NA TRBJ2-5 TRBV2 CASTPQGTPETQYF TGTGCCAGCACCCCCCAAGGGACCCCGGAGACCCAGTACTTC
TRBD2 few TRBJ2-5 TRBV6-5 CASSYSLAEDETQYF TGTGCCAGCAGTTACTCGCTAGCGGAGGATGAGACCCAGTACTTC
NA NA TRBJ1-2 TRBV29-1 CSVVEGAYGYTF TGCAGCGTTGTAGAGGGTGCCTATGGCTACACCTTC
NA NA TRBJ2-3 TRBV18 CASSLEDTQYF TGTGCCAGCTCACTGGAAGATACGCAGTATTTT
NA NA TRBJ2-7 TRBV5-1 CASSWGDYEQYF TGCGCCAGCAGCTGGGGGGACTACGAGCAGTACTTC
TRBD1 once TRBJ1-1 TRBV28 CAGRTGTDSRGAFF TGTGCCGGCAGAACGGGGACAGATTCCCGAGGGGCTTTCTTT
NA once TRBJ2-2 TRBV20-1 CSAGREELFF TGCAGTGCGGGAAGGGAGGAGCTGTTTTTT
TRBD2 NA TRBJ2-3 TRBV5-1 CASRRAGGGTDTQYF TGCGCCAGCAGGAGAGCGGGAGGCGGCACAGATACGCAGTATTTT
NA NA TRBJ2-2 TRBV2 CASSEQDTGELFF TGTGCCAGCAGTGAGCAGGACACCGGGGAGCTGTTTTTT
NA NA TRBJ1-1 TRBV5-1 CASSLPRAGGYTEAFF TGCGCCAGCAGCTTACCCAGGGCCGGGGGGTACACTGAAGCTTTCTTT
NA NA TRBJ2-7 TRBV2 CASNRGSLVDYEQYF TGTGCCAGCAACCGCGGGTCGCTAGTCGACTACGAGCAGTACTTC
TRBD2 many TRBJ2-7 TRBV6-6 CASSDRLAGLYEQYF TGTGCCAGCAGTGATAGACTAGCGGGTCTCTACGAGCAGTACTTC
NA NA TRBJ2-1 TRBV5-4 CASSLGSTVYNEQFF TGTGCCAGCAGCTTAGGATCGACCGTCTACAATGAGCAGTTCTTC
NA NA TRBJ2-1 TRBV15 CATSRDRFRDGPLRSNEQFF TGTGCCACCAGCAGAGATCGTTTCCGGGACGGACCACTTAGAAGCAATGAGCAGTTCTTC
NA once TRBJ1-1 TRBV27 CASSLLGTPNTEAFF TGTGCCAGCAGTTTATTAGGCACACCGAACACTGAAGCTTTCTTT
TRBD2 NA TRBJ2-2 TRBV30 CAYKAGGPFGELFF TGTGCCTATAAAGCGGGAGGGCCTTTCGGGGAGCTGTTTTTT
TRBD2 NA TRBJ2-1 TRBV29-1 CSVDREGLYNEQFF TGCAGCGTTGATCGGGAGGGCCTCTACAATGAGCAGTTCTTC
TRBD2 few TRBJ2-4 TRBV6-1 CASLAGNIQYF TGTGCCAGCCTAGCGGGAAACATTCAGTACTTC
NA NA TRBJ2-1 TRBV6-4 CASSDLGTASQEQFF TGTGCCAGCAGTGACTTGGGGACCGCCTCCCAGGAGCAGTTCTTC
NA NA TRBJ2-1 TRBV25-1 CASNSDTDNEQFF TGTGCCAGCAATTCGGATACCGACAATGAGCAGTTCTTC
NA once TRBJ1-3 TRBV2 CASSRGNSGNTIYF TGTGCCAGCTCGCGAGGGAACTCTGGAAACACCATATATTTT